One and the same sample provided the 17 T cell receptor beta chains below, sequenced in a study of T cell responses to AZD1222 COVID-19 vaccine. Profiling relied on immunoSEQ multiplex PCR, and the TCRdb table lists in-frame clones only, not all of them. Counted here are 140,000 or so clones, about 90% occurring once; the ten biggest clones make up less than 2%. Source: peripheral blood, taken on day 0 of AZD1222 vaccination. These receptors were collected from an adult in good health.

The J gene is TRBJ2-7, the V gene TRBV18, with D hard to call. Germline V gene data show CDR1 as KGHSH and CDR2 as LQKENI. This CDR3 spans 14 amino acids. V shed 5 bases and J shed 1 base, with 12 bases lying between them. CDR3 coding DNA: TGTGCCAGCTCATCAAACCTGGAGTCCTACGAGCAGTACTTC. Protein sequence: CASSSNLESYEQYF.

The chain combines TRBV12-5 with TRBJ2-5; D could derive from TRBD1 or TRBD2 (5 bases each). This CDR3 is 13 amino acids long. Looked up from germline, CDR1 is LGHNT and CDR2 is FRNRAP. Trimming took off 6 bases at V and 2 bases at J, with 10 bases between the two ends. The CDR3 loop is CASGRGPQETQYF. The CDR3, as DNA: TGTGCTAGTGGCCGGGGACCGCAAGAGACCCAGTACTTC.

The gene calls are TRBV25-1 and TRBJ1-1; tentatively, D is TRBD1 (5 bases). CDR3 length: 13 amino acids. Germline V gene lookup returns CDR1 MGHDK and CDR2 SYGVNS. The V end lost 5 bases, the J end lost 1 base, and 8 bases lay between the germline ends. The CDR3, as DNA: TGTGCCAGCAGTACGACAGAGAACACTGAAGCTTTCTTT. Its protein is CASSTTENTEAFF.

The chain is built from TRBV3-1 (or the pseudogene TRBV3-2) and TRBJ1-4, with 7 bases identical to TRBD1. Unmatched junction bases numbered 2, after V lost 1 base and J lost 6 bases. Germline V CDR1 and CDR2: LGHDT, YNNKEL (reference sequence). CDR3 size: 14 residues. CDR3 DNA: TGTGCCAGCAGCCAAGCAGGGGGGGATGAAAAACTGTTTTTT. Amino acid sequence: CASSQAGGDEKLFF.

The V gene is TRBV6-4, the J gene TRBJ1-4, with 9 bases matching TRBD1. The ends lost 10 bases at V and 7 bases at J; junction bases unmatched: 13. Germline V gene lookup returns CDR1 MRHNA and CDR2 SNTAGT. There are 15 residues in the CDR3. In DNA form, the CDR3 reads TGTGCCATAAACGGGGGCGGACAGGGGAGTGAAAAACTGTTTTTT. Its translation: CAINGGGQGSEKLFF.

The chain employs TRBV9 and TRBJ1-2; weak D call: TRBD1 (5 bases). CDR1 is SGDLS and CDR2 is YYNGEE in the germline V gene. V lost 3 bases, J lost 7 bases, and 13 bases lay in between. The CDR3 has 13 amino acids. In nucleotides, the CDR3 is TGTGCCAGCAGCGACCTTGGGGGGGGTGGCTACACCTTC. It is translated as CASSDLGGGGYTF.

The chain has TRBV9 and TRBJ2-2; tentative D call: TRBD2 (5 bases). Trimming left V 3 bases short and J 6 bases short, with 6 bases between. CDR3 length: 12 amino acids. Germline V gene sequence: CDR1 SGDLS, CDR2 YYNGEE. The CDR3 loop reads CASSDGAGELFF. The CDR3 DNA is TGTGCCAGCAGCGACGGGGCCGGGGAGCTGTTTTTT.

The genes are TRBV5-1 and TRBJ1-1, with 11 positions matching TRBD1. With 3 bases clipped from V and 0 bases from J, the junction kept 10 bases outside the gene matches. Germline loops: CDR1 SGHRS, CDR2 YFSETQ. This CDR3 has 18 residues. The chain's CDR3 is CASSSGQGALSMNTEAFF. The CDR3 DNA sequence: TGCGCCAGCAGCTCCGGACAGGGGGCGTTATCCATGAACACTGAAGCTTTCTTT. The variable domain in full, completed from reference TRBV5-1 and TRBJ1-1, reads KAGVTQTPRYLIKTRGQQVTLSCSPISGHRSVSWYQQTPGQGLQFLFEYFSETQRNKGNFPGRFSGRQFSNSRSEMNVSTLELGDSALYLCASSSGQGALSMNTEAFFGQGTRLTVV.

V is TRBV10-3 and J is TRBJ1-6; TRBD1 agrees at 8 bases. V lost 8 bases, J lost 9 bases, and 12 bases stayed unmatched. The V gene's germline CDR1 is ENHRY and CDR2 SYGVKD. The CDR3 is 15 amino acids. The CDR3 DNA reads TGTGCCATCGGGGCAAGTGCAGGGGGCGGTTCACCCCTCCACTTT. This translates into CAIGASAGGGSPLHF.

V usage is TRBV3-1 (or the pseudogene TRBV3-2) and J usage is TRBJ2-3; 8 bases map to TRBD2. Germline assignment: CDR1 LGHDT and CDR2 YNNKEL (reference sequence). V lost 4 bases, J lost 4 bases, and 13 bases stayed unmatched. CDR3 length: 17 amino acids. The CDR3 loop is CASSPRKGTSCPDTQYF. CDR3 DNA sequence: TGTGCCAGCAGCCCAAGAAAGGGGACTAGTTGCCCAGATACGCAGTATTTT.

The chain uses TRBV7-8 and TRBJ2-7; D is uncertain. The CDR3 length is 15 residues. Trimming removed 5 bases from V and 5 bases from J, with 19 bases in between. Germline V gene data show CDR1 as SGHVS and CDR2 as FQNEAQ. CDR3 bases: TGTGCCAGCAGCGCAACCTTTGAGTCTTGGGACGAGCAGTACTTC. Translating gives CASSATFESWDEQYF.

V is TRBV27 and J is TRBJ2-5; D might be TRBD1 or TRBD2, each matching 5 bases. The ends were cut back, 3 bases at V and 2 bases at J, with 10 bases in the middle. The CDR3 runs 14 residues. The germline CDR1 and CDR2 sequences are MNHEY and SMNVEV (reference sequence). CDR3 sequence: CASSFSGRQETQYF. CDR3 nucleotides: TGTGCCAGCAGTTTCTCAGGGAGACAAGAGACCCAGTACTTC.

CDR3 in amino acids: CARSSPGTGYTPRYSPLHF. CDR3 nucleotides: TGTGCCAGAAGCTCCCCCGGGACAGGCTACACCCCCCGATATTCACCCCTCCACTTT. The chain uses TRBV7-5 and TRBJ1-6; TRBD1 reflects the table's D call only, with no check against the DNA. TRBV7-5 is a known pseudogene. The CDR3 is 19 residues long.

The chain recombines TRBV7-2 with TRBJ1-4; D unresolved. The CDR3 is 12 amino acids. Trimming took 5 bases from V and 5 from J, leaving 6 bases between them. Germline values: CDR1 SGHTA, CDR2 FQGNSA. The CDR3 DNA reads as TGTGCCAGCAGCCTCTTAAATGAAAAACTGTTTTTT. Translating gives CASSLLNEKLFF.

CDR3 coding DNA: TGTGCCAGCAGCCCTGACGGGGCGGGTGGATTCCCCCTCCACTTT. Translated, it gives CASSPDGAGGFPLHF. The chain joins TRBV7-3 to TRBJ1-6; tentatively, D is TRBD1 (5 bases). The CDR3 contains 15 residues. The germline V and J ends were trimmed by 5 bases and 13 bases, with 21 bases remaining between them. Germline V CDR1 and CDR2: SGHTA, FQGTGA.

In DNA form, the CDR3 reads TGTGCCAGCAGTCCAAGGACTAGATCCCGGTTGGACATTCAGTACTTC. It translates to CASSPRTRSRLDIQYF. V usage is TRBV28 and J usage is TRBJ2-4; TRBD2 matches at 7 bases. V shed 5 bases and J 8 bases; nucleotides not matched to a gene: 15. Germline loops: CDR1 MDHEN, CDR2 SYDVKM. The CDR3 has 16 residues.

This rearrangement joins TRBV7-2 to TRBJ2-1, with 10 positions matching TRBD1. The junction had 9 bases not matched to a gene; V was cut back by 10 bases and J by 9 bases. CDR3 length: 13 amino acids. Germline V gives CDR1 SGHTA, CDR2 FQGNSA. Written as DNA, the CDR3 is TGTGCCAACGACAGGGGGCGGCCTGGTGAGCAGTTCTTC. Amino acid sequence: CANDRGRPGEQFF.